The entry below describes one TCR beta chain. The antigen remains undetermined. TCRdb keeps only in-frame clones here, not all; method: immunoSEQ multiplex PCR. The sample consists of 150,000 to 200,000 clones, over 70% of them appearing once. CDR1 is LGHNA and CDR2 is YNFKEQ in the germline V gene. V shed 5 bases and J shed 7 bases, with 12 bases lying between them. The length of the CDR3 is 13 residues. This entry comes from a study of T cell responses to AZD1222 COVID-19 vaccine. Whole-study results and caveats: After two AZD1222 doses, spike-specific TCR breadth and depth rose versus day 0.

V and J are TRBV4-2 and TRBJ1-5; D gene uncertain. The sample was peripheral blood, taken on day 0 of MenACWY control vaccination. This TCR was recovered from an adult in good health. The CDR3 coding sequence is TGTGCCAGCAGCGGTGCGGGGTACCAGCCCCAGCATTTT. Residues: CASSGAGYQPQHF.